This T cell receptor beta chain came from a study of chemoradiotherapy in HPV16-positive cancers. Turning to the study itself: Candidate HPV-specific T-cell clones and common TCR motifs came from functional assays in a couple of HPV16-positive patients. Study findings and constraints: HPV-responsive T-cell expansion during chemoradiotherapy was linked to improved recurrence-free survival in HPV16-positive patients. During treatment, candidate HPV-specific clones and E7-related motifs expanded in tumor.

Germline V CDR1 and CDR2: WSHSY, SAAADI. V dropped 6 bases and J dropped 6; count of bases not matched to a gene: 10. This CDR3 is built from 14 residues. Produced via immunoSEQ multiplex PCR; TCRdb's table is partial and in-frame only. The data contain 2,500 to 3,500 clones, around four fifths of them singletons. Regarding this clone: The antigen is undetermined.

Samples were taken several times over chemoradiotherapy. This clonotype was sampled from a human donor with HPV-associated anogenital cancer. Specimen: tumor tissue, collected from a patient who underwent chemoradiotherapy. The chain uses TRBV10-2 and TRBJ1-1; 7 positions agree with TRBD1. The CDR3 DNA is TGCGCCAGCAGCGGCCGGCAGGGGGGGGCTGAAGCTTTCTTT. It translates to CASSGRQGGAEAFF.